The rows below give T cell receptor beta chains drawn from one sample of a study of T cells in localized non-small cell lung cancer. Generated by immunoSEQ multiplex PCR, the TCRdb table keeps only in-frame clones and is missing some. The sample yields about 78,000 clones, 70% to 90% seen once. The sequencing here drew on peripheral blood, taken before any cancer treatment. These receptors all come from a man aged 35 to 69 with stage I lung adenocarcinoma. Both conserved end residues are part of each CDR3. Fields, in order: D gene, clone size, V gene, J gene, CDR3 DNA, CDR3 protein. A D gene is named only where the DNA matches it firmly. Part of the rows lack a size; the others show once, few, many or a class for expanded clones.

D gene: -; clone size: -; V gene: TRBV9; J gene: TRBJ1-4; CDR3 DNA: TGTGCCAGCAGCACGTCGTCTATCAGGGGTGAAAAACTGTTTTTT; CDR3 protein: CASSTSSIRGEKLFF
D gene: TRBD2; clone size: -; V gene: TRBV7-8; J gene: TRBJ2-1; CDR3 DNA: TGTGCCAGCAAATTACTAGCGTTGGACAATGAGCAGTTCTTC; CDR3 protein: CASKLLALDNEQFF
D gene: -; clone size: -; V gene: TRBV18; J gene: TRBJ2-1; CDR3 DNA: TGTGCCAGCTCACCACGCCAGGGAGGTGGGGACAATGAGCAGTTCTTC; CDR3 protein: CASSPRQGGGDNEQFF
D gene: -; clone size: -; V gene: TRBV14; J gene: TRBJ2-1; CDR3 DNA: TGTGCCAGCAGCCAAGAAACGGGCTCTTACAATGAGCAGTTCTTC; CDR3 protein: CASSQETGSYNEQFF
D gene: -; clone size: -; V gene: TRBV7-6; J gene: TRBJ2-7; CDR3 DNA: TGTGCCAGCAGCTTAGGGCCCGAGCAGTACTTC; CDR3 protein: CASSLGPEQYF
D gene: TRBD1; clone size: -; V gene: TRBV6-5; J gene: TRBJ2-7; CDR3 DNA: TGTGCCAGCAGTTACGACAGACAGGGGCTACAGTACTTC; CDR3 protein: CASSYDRQGLQYF
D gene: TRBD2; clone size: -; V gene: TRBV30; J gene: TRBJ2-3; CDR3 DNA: TGTGCCTGGAGTGTTGGGGCGGGAGGGCCAGGGGATACGCAGTATTTT; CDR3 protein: CAWSVGAGGPGDTQYF
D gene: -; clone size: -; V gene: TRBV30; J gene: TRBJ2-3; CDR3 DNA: TGTGCCTGGAGTAGGACTGGCAGGGGCACAGATACGCAGTATTTT; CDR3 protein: CAWSRTGRGTDTQYF
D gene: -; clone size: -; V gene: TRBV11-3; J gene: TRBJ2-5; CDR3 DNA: TGTGCCAGCAGCTCCAATGGGGAGACCCAGTACTTC; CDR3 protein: CASSSNGETQYF
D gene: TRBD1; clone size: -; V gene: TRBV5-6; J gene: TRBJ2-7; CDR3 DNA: TGTGCCAGCAGCTTGGTATCAGGGGGAAACTACGAGCAGTACTTC; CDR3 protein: CASSLVSGGNYEQYF
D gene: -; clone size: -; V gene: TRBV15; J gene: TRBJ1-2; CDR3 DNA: TGTGCCACCAGCAGAGATAGGGTCCAAGCTCACACCTTC; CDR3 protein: CATSRDRVQAHTF
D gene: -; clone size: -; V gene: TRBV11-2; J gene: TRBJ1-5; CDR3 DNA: TGTGCCAGCCCCAGCGACACCGAAGCCCAGCATTTT; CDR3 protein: CASPSDTEAQHF
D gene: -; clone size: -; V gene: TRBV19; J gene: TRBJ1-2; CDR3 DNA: TGTGCCAGTGGACAGACTTCTTCTAACTATGGCTACACCTTC; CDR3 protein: CASGQTSSNYGYTF
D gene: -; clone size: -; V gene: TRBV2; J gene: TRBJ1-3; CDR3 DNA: TGTGCCAGCAGTGGGGGAAACACCATATATTTT; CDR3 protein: CASSGGNTIYF
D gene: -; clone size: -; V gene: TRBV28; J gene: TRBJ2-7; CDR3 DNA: TGTGCCAGCACATTCAGGGGATTCTACGAGCAGTACTTC; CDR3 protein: CASTFRGFYEQYF
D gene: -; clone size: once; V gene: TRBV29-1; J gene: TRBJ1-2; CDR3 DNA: TGCAGCGTTGACGGGGTAGTCTATGGCTACACCTTC; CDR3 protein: CSVDGVVYGYTF
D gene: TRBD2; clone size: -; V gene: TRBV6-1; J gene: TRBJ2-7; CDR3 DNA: TGTGCCATCAGCGGGAATTCCTACGAGCAGTACTTC; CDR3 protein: CAISGNSYEQYF
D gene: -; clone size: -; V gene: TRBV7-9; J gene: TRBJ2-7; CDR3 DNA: TGTGCCAGCAGCTTAATAGGGAAGAACTACGAGCAGTACTTC; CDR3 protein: CASSLIGKNYEQYF
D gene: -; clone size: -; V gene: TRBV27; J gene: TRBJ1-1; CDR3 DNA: TGTGCCAGCAGTTTAAACCCGAGCCTCCTCAGGGACACTGAAGCTTTCTTT; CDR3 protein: CASSLNPSLLRDTEAFF
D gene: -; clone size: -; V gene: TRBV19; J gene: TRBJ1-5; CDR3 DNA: TGTGCCAGTAGTAAGGGCCCAGGGCCCCAGCATTTT; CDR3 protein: CASSKGPGPQHF
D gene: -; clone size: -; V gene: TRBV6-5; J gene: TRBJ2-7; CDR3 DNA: TGTGCCAGCAGACCCCACTCGAGCTCCTACGAGCAGTACTTC; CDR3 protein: CASRPHSSSYEQYF